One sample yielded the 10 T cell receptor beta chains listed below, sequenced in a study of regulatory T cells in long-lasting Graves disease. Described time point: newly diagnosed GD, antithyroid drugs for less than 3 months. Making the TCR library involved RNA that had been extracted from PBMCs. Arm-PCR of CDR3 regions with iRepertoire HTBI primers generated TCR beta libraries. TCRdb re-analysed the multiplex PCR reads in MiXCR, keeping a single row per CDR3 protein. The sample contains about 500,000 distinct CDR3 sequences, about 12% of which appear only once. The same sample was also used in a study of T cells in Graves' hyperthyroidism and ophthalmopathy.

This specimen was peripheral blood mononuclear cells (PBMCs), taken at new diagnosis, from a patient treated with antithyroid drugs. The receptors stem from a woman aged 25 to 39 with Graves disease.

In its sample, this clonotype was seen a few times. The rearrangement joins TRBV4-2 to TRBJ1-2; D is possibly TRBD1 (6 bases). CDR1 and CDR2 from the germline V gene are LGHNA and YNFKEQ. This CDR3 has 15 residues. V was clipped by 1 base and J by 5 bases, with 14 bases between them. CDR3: CASSQARTEGYGYTF. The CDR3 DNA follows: TGTGCCAGCAGCCAAGCTAGGACAGAGGGATATGGCTACACCTTC.

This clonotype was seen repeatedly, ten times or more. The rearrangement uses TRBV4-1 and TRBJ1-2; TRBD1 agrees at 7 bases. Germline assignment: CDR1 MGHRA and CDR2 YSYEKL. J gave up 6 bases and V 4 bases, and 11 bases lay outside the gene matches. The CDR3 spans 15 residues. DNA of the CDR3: TGCGCCAGCAGCCCACTGCCGACAGGGAGGAATGGCTACACCTTC. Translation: CASSPLPTGRNGYTF.

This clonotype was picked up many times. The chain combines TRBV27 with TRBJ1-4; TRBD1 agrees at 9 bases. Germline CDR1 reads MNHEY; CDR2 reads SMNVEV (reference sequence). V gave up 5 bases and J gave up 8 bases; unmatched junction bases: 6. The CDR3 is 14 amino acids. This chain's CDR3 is CASSGQGTLEKLFF. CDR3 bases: TGTGCCAGCAGTGGACAGGGGACGTTGGAAAAACTGTTTTTT.

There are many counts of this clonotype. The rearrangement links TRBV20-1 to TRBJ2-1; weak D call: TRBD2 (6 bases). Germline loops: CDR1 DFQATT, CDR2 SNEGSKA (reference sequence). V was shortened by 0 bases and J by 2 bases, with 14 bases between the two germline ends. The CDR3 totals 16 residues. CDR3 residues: CSAREGGGNAYNEQFF. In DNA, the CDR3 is TGCAGTGCTAGAGAAGGCGGCGGGAACGCCTACAATGAGCAGTTCTTC.

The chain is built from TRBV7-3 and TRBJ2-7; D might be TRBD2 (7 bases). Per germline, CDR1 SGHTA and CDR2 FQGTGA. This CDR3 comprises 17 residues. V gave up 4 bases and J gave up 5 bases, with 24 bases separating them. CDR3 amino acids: CASSYTRGTTGLHEQYF. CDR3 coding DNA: TGTGCCAGCAGCTATACAAGGGGGACTACCGGGCTCCACGAGCAGTACTTC. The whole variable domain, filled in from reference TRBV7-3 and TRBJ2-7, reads GAGVSQTPSNKVTEKGKYVELRCDPISGHTALYWYRQSLGQGPEFLIYFQGTGAADDSGLPNDRFFAVRPEGSVSTLKIQRTERGDSAVYLCASSYTRGTTGLHEQYFGPGTRLTVT.

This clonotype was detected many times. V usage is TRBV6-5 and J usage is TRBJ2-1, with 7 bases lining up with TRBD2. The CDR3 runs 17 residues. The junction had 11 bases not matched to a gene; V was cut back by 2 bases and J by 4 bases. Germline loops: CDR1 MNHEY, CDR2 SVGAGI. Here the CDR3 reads CASSYPQVKREYNEQFF. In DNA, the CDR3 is TGTGCCAGCAGTTACCCCCAAGTCAAGCGGGAATACAATGAGCAGTTCTTC.

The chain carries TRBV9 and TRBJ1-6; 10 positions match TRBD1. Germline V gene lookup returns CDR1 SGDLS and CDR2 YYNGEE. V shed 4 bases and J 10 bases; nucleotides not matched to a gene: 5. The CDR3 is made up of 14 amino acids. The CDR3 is CASSTGQGVSPLHF. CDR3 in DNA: TGTGCCAGCAGCACCGGACAGGGGGTGTCACCCCTCCACTTT. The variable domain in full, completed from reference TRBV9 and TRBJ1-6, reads DSGVTQTPKHLITATGQRVTLRCSPRSGDLSVYWYQQSLDQGLQFLIQYYNGEERAKGNILERFSAQQFPDLHSELNLSSLELGDSALYFCASSTGQGVSPLHFGNGTRLTVT.

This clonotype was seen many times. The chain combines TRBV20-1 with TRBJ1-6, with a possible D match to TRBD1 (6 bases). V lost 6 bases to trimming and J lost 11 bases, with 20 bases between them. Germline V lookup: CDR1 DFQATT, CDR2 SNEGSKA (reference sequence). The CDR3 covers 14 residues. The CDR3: CSAIPGQGGPPLHF. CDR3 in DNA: TGCAGTGCGATACCGGGACAAGGAGGGCCACCCCTCCACTTT.

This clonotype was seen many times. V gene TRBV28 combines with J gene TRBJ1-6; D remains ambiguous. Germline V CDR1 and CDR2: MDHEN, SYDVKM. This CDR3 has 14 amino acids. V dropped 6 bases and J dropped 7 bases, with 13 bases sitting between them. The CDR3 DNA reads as TGTGCCAGCAGCACTCCGGGAGAAAATTCACCCCTCCACTTT. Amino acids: CASSTPGENSPLHF.

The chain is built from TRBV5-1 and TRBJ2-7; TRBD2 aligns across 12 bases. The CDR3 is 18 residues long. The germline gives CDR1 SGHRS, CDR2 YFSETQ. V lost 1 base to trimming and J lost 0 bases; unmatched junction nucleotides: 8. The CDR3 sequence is CASSLMTSGSSGSYEQYF. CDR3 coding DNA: TGCGCCAGCAGCTTGATGACTAGCGGGAGCTCGGGCTCCTACGAGCAGTACTTC.